Sequencing of this T cell receptor beta chain was carried out in a study of vaccination effects on CD4 cells after COVID-19. As to this clone: The antigen is not known.

Expansion of antigen-specific CD4+ T cells with viral peptide pools was carried out by the ViraFEST assay before sequencing. Culturing for about 10 days preceded CD4+ T cell isolation. None of the vaccinated had previously contracted SARS-CoV-2, and their nucleocapsid antibodies tested negative. Data came from immunoSEQ multiplex PCR; TCRdb stores just in-frame clones and leaves some out. Of about 73,000 clones detected, about 70% appear once; the ten largest clones hold roughly 2.9%. Germline CDR1 reads SGHRS; CDR2 reads YFSETQ. The CDR3 spans 14 residues. The V end was cut by 4 bases, the J end by 6 bases, with 14 bases between.

The receptor's source is a human donor who received a COVID-19 vaccine. This specimen consisted of CD4+ T cells from PBMCs cultured with HCoV-NL63 spike peptides, obtained before COVID-19 vaccination. The chain uses TRBV5-1 and TRBJ1-5, with a tentative D call TRBD1 (5 bases). The CDR3 DNA reads TGCGCCAGCAGCAGGGACCCCGAAGGTCAGCCCCAGCATTTT. Amino acids: CASSRDPEGQPQHF.